This TCR beta chain derives from a study of shared clonotypes between healthy human individuals. Methods used by the authors: Without quality scores, immunoSEQ junctional reads could not be filtered like full-length reads. Sequenced by immunoSEQ multiplex PCR; TCRdb stores in-frame clones only, minus some. The D gene and trimming were derived from the DNA, and the V and J assignments and clone size from that table. This table holds over 950,000 clones, roughly 80% found once. Donors had no recently reported acute infections or vaccinations and were HIV-negative. Trimming stripped 8 bases from V and 3 bases from J, with 11 bases between. CDR1 is MNHNS, CDR2 SASEGT, per germline. The CDR3 runs 13 residues.

This TCR came from a man aged 18 to 29 in good health. Some clones in this sample may be carry-over from other donors' samples. Specimen: memory CD4+ T cells from PBMCs. Subset: CD45RA-negative fraction. This rearrangement joins TRBV6-1 to TRBJ1-5; D uncertain. For the CDR3, the DNA is TGTGCCAGCCGTACAAACGACAATCAGCCCCAGCATTTT. It specifies CASRTNDNQPQHF.